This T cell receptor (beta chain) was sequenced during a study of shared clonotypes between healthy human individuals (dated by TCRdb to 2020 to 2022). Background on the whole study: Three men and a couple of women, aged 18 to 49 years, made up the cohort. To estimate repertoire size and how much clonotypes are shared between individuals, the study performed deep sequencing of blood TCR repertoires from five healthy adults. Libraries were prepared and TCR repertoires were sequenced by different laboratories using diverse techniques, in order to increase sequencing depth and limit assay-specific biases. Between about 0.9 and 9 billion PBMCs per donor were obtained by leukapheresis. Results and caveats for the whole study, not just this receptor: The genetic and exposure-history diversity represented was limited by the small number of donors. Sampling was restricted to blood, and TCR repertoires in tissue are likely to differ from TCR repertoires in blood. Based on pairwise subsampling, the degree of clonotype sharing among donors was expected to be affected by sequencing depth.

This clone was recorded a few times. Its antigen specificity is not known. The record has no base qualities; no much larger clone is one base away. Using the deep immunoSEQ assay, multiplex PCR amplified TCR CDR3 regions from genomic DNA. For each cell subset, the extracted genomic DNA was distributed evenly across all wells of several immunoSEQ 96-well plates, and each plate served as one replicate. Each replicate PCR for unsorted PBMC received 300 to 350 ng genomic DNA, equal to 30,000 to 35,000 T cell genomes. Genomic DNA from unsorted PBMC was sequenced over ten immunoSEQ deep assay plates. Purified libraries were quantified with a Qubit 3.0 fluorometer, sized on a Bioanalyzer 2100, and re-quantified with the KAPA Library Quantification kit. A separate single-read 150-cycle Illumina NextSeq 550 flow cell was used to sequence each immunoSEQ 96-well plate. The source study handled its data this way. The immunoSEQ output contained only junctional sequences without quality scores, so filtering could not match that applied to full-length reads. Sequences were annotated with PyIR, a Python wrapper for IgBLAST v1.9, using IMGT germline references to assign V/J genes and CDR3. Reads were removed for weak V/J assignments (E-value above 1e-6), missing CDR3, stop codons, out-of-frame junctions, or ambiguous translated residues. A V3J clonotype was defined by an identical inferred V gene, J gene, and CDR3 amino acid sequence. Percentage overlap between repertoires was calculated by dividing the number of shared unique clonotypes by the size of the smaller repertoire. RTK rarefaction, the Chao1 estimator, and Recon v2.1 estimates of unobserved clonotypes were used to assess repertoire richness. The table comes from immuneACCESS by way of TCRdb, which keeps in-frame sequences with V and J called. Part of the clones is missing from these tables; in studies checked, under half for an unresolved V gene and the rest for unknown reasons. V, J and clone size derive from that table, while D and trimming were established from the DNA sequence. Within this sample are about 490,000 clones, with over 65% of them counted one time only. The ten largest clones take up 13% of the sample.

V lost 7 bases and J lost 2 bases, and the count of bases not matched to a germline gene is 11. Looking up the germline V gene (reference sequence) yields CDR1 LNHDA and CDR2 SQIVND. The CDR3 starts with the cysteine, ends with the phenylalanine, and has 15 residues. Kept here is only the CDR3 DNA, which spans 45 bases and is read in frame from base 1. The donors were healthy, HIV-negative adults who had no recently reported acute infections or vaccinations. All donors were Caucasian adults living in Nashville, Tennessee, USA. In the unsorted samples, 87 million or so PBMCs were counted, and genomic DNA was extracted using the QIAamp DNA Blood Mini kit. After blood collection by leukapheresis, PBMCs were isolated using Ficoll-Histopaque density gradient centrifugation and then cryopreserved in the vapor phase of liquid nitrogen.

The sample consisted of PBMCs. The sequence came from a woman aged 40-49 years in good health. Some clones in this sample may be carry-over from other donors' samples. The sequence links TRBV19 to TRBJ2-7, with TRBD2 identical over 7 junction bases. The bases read TGTGCCAGTACCCCGGGAGGTTTCTCAACCTACGAGCAGTACTTC. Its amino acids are CASTPGGFSTYEQYF.